This TCR beta chain is drawn from a study of response to subunit inactivated influenza vaccine. Study findings and constraints: It was the authors' suggestion that each seasonal influenza vaccination recruits few new T cells.

Germline loops: CDR1 SEHNR, CDR2 FQNEAQ (reference sequence). The trim removed 5 bases at V and 11 bases at J, leaving 9 bases unmatched. The CDR3 runs to 14 residues. This clonotype was seen a few times. The antigen remains undetermined. One entry per CDR3 protein, called by TCRdb with MiXCR from the RT-PCR reads. The sample consists of roughly 650,000 distinct CDR3 sequences, 12% to 15% of them appearing once. This receptor was obtained from a man aged 50 to 59 who received an inactivated influenza vaccine. This specimen was PBMCs from blood, taken 14 to 15 days before vaccination. V is TRBV7-9 and J is TRBJ1-4; 9 bases match TRBD1. The DNA of the CDR3 is TGTGCCAGCAGCCGACCCCCCGGGACAGGGAAACTGTTTTTT. Translated, it gives CASSRPPGTGKLFF.